Each of the 21 T cell receptor beta chains below was sequenced from the same sample in a study of shared clonotypes between healthy human individuals. Generated by immunoSEQ multiplex PCR, the TCRdb table keeps only in-frame clones and is missing some. The sample carries approximately 1.5 million clones, approximately 98% recorded once. The material sequenced was naive CD4+ T cells sorted from blood. Documented subset: CD45RA+ positively selected. The origin of the receptors is a man in his thirties or forties in good health.

This sequence joins TRBV18 and TRBJ2-7; TRBD2 might be the D (5 bases). V was shortened by 5 bases and J by 3 bases, with 20 bases between the two germline ends. Germline V gene lookup returns CDR1 KGHSH and CDR2 LQKENI. This CDR3 contains 16 residues. DNA for the CDR3: TGTGCCAGCTCAGAGGTCGGAGGCAGGTCTGGCTACGAGCAGTACTTC. It yields the protein CASSEVGGRSGYEQYF. Full variable domain (outside the CDR3, taken from reference TRBV18 and TRBJ2-7): NAGVMQNPRHLVRRRGQEARLRCSPMKGHSHVYWYRQLPEEGLKFMVYLQKENIIDESGMPKERFSAEFPKEGPSILRIQQVVRGDSAAYFCASSEVGGRSGYEQYFGPGTRLTVT.

The CDR3 sequence: CASSEGQGPIYGYTF. As DNA, the CDR3 is TGCGCCAGCAGTGAGGGACAGGGGCCAATTTATGGCTACACCTTC. The chain carries TRBV10-1 and TRBJ1-2, with 9 bases that match TRBD1. V was pared by 2 bases and J by 5 bases, with 6 bases of the junction left unmatched. Germline V CDR1 and CDR2: WNHNN, SYGVQD (reference sequence). The CDR3 contains 15 residues.

This chain uses TRBV5-1 with TRBJ1-1, with a weak D call TRBD1 (6 bases). V was pared by 0 bases and J by 1 base, with 13 bases between. This CDR3 region has 16 residues. Germline V gene sequence: CDR1 SGHRS, CDR2 YFSETQ. CDR3 sequence reads: CASSLGFRGSNTEAFF. The CDR3 DNA reads as TGCGCCAGCAGCTTGGGCTTCAGGGGATCGAACACTGAAGCTTTCTTT.

The V and J genes are TRBV30 and TRBJ2-2; TRBD2 matches 10 bases. Germline V gives CDR1 GTSNPN, CDR2 SVGIG (reference sequence). CDR3 length equals 17 residues. V dropped 0 bases and J dropped 4; count of bases not matched to a gene: 8. The CDR3 sequence is CAWSVRLAGDVTGELFF. The CDR3 region has the DNA TGTGCCTGGAGTGTACGGCTAGCGGGAGATGTCACCGGGGAGCTGTTTTTT.

DNA of the CDR3: TGCGCCAGCAGCCAATCCGGGAGAGGCTACAATGAGCAGTTCTTC. It yields the protein CASSQSGRGYNEQFF. The chain couples TRBV4-3 to TRBJ2-1; D might be TRBD2 (6 bases). The V end lost 2 bases, the J end lost 3 bases, and 11 bases lay between the germline ends. Germline values: CDR1 LGHNA, CDR2 YSLEER. CDR3 length: 15 residues.

The chain couples TRBV4-1 to TRBJ2-5; D remains ambiguous. Trimming left V 0 bases short and J 6 bases short, with 5 bases between. Germline V CDR1 and CDR2: MGHRA, YSYEKL. The CDR3 contains 12 residues. The CDR3: CASSQDGKTQYF. The CDR3 DNA is TGCGCCAGCAGCCAAGATGGGAAGACCCAGTACTTC.

In DNA, the CDR3 is TGTGCCAGCAGACGAGCGGGCGAAGAGACCCAGTACTTC. Protein: CASRRAGEETQYF. This sequence joins TRBV5-5 and TRBJ2-5, with D perhaps TRBD2 (6 bases). The CDR3 covers 13 residues. The V gene lost 5 bases and the J gene lost 3 bases, with 11 bases spanning the gap. Germline V gene lookup returns CDR1 SGHKS and CDR2 YYEKEE (reference sequence). The complete variable domain, with remaining parts taken from reference TRBV5-5 and TRBJ2-5, reads DAGVTQSPTHLIKTRGQQVTLRCSPISGHKSVSWYQQVLGQGPQFIFQYYEKEERGRGNFPDRFSARQFPNYSSELNVNALLLGDSALYLCASRRAGEETQYFGPGTRLLVL.

The chain recombines TRBV11-2 with TRBJ2-2; D gene ambiguous. The CDR3 consists of 12 residues. Germline lookup yields CDR1 SGHAT and CDR2 FQNNGV. The ends were cut back, 6 bases at V and 1 base at J, with 3 bases in the middle. This CDR3 reads CASSQNTGELFF. CDR3 in DNA: TGTGCCAGCAGTCAGAACACCGGGGAGCTGTTTTTT.

The chain recombines TRBV18 with TRBJ2-3; D call uncertain. This CDR3 is built from 14 residues. Trimming took off 5 bases at V and 0 bases at J, with 9 bases between the two ends. CDR1 is KGHSH, CDR2 LQKENI, per germline. In DNA form, the CDR3 reads TGTGCCAGCTCAGTGATACCTAGCACAGATACGCAGTATTTT. Amino acids: CASSVIPSTDTQYF.

Concerning this clone itself: This specimen includes other DNA sequences encoding the same CDR3. The rearrangement joins TRBV9 to TRBJ2-1; maybe TRBD2 (5 bases). CDR3 length equals 16 residues. CDR1 and CDR2 from the germline V gene are SGDLS and YYNGEE. The V gene lost 0 bases and the J gene lost 0 bases, with 10 bases spanning the gap. CDR3 coding DNA: TGTGCCAGCAGCGTAGTGGCGGGCAGCTCCTACAATGAGCAGTTCTTC. It specifies CASSVVAGSSYNEQFF. The full variable domain, its missing parts supplied by reference TRBV9 and TRBJ2-1, is DSGVTQTPKHLITATGQRVTLRCSPRSGDLSVYWYQQSLDQGLQFLIQYYNGEERAKGNILERFSAQQFPDLHSELNLSSLELGDSALYFCASSVVAGSSYNEQFFGPGTRLTVL.

This sequence joins TRBV7-9 and TRBJ2-1, with 7 bases matching TRBD1. Trimming took 4 bases from V and 4 from J; bases not matched to a gene: 7. The CDR3 loop spans 15 amino acids. CDR1 is SEHNR, CDR2 FQNEAQ, per germline (reference sequence). The CDR3 spells CASSSPGTVYNEQFF. The CDR3 nucleotides are TGTGCCAGCAGCTCTCCCGGGACAGTATACAATGAGCAGTTCTTC.

The CDR3 loop reads CASSLDRAKETQYF. In DNA form, the CDR3 reads TGTGCCAGCAGCTTAGACAGGGCAAAAGAGACCCAGTACTTC. This sequence joins TRBV7-2 and TRBJ2-5; D possibly corresponds to TRBD1 (6 bases). The germline gives CDR1 SGHTA, CDR2 FQGNSA. Trimming shortened V by 1 base and J by 3 bases, and 9 bases separated the two germline ends. The CDR3 contains 14 residues.

The chain recombines TRBV10-3 with TRBJ1-5, with 8 bases identical to TRBD1. V shed 4 bases, J shed 6 bases, and the junction held 5 bases outside the gene matches. This CDR3 contains 14 residues. CDR1 is ENHRY and CDR2 is SYGVKD in the germline V gene. This chain's CDR3 is CAISGSQGAQPQHF. DNA of the CDR3: TGTGCCATCAGTGGGTCTCAGGGGGCTCAGCCCCAGCATTTT.

The chain links TRBV18 to TRBJ1-3; D remains unclear. The CDR3 consists of 16 residues. Germline-derived CDR1 and CDR2 are KGHSH and LQKENI. V was pared by 0 bases and J by 0 bases, with 9 bases between. As DNA, the CDR3 is TGTGCCAGCTCACCACCGGGAGGGAGCTCTGGAAACACCATATATTTT. Its protein is CASSPPGGSSGNTIYF.

The V and J genes are TRBV5-1 and TRBJ2-2; 9 bases line up with TRBD1. The junction had 12 bases not matched to a gene; V was cut back by 2 bases and J by 7 bases. Looked up from germline, CDR1 is SGHRS and CDR2 is YFSETQ. CDR3 length equals 17 residues. CDR3 region: CASSFTPGQGIDGELFF. The CDR3 DNA reads TGCGCCAGCAGCTTCACCCCCGGACAGGGGATCGACGGGGAGCTGTTTTTT.

This chain joins TRBV9 and TRBJ2-1, with D possibly being TRBD1 (5 bases). Per the germline V gene, CDR1 is SGDLS and CDR2 is YYNGEE. V was cut by 0 bases and J by 0 bases, with 13 bases left in between. The CDR3 runs to 17 residues. CDR3 loop: CASSVADYRSSYNEQFF. In DNA form, the CDR3 reads TGTGCCAGCAGCGTAGCCGATTACAGGAGCTCCTACAATGAGCAGTTCTTC.

The rearrangement uses TRBV5-8 and TRBJ2-1; D possibly corresponds to TRBD2 (5 bases). The length of the CDR3 is 17 residues. Germline V gene data show CDR1 as SGHTS and CDR2 as YDEGEE. Trimming stripped 1 base from V and 0 bases from J, with 14 bases between. The CDR3 DNA reads TGTGCCAGCAGCTTGTATTTTCGGGGAAGCTCCTACAATGAGCAGTTCTTC. Translated, it gives CASSLYFRGSSYNEQFF.

In regard to this clone: Other DNA sequences in the same sample also yield this CDR3. The chain carries TRBV6-5 and TRBJ2-7; 10 bases line up with TRBD1. Germline V gene sequence: CDR1 MNHEY, CDR2 SVGAGI. V trimming: 4 bases; J trimming: 2 bases; junction bases outside the gene matches: 2. The CDR3 consists of 14 residues. The CDR3 DNA reads as TGTGCCAGCAGTTTTGGGACAGGGGCCTACGAGCAGTACTTC. This gives the protein CASSFGTGAYEQYF.

The V call is TRBV27, the J call TRBJ2-7, with 8 bases that match TRBD1. Trimming took 6 bases from V and 0 from J; bases not matched to a gene: 4. The V gene's germline CDR1 is MNHEY and CDR2 SMNVEV (reference sequence). This CDR3 comprises 14 residues. Here the CDR3 reads CASRKDRVSYEQYF. The CDR3 nucleotides read TGTGCCAGCAGGAAGGACAGGGTCTCCTACGAGCAGTACTTC.

Notes on this clone: Other DNA sequences from this sample encode an identical CDR3 as well. The rearrangement links TRBV6-5 to TRBJ1-1; D is unclear. Germline V gene sequence: CDR1 MNHEY, CDR2 SVGAGI. The germline V and J ends were trimmed by 0 bases and 0 bases, with 2 bases remaining between them. This CDR3 contains 13 residues. The CDR3 loop reads CASSYSVNTEAFF. CDR3 sequence (DNA): TGTGCCAGCAGTTACTCGGTGAACACTGAAGCTTTCTTT.

The CDR3 protein is CASSLSGIRLTGELFF. The CDR3 bases are TGTGCCAGCAGCTTAAGCGGGATAAGGCTCACCGGGGAGCTGTTTTTT. The chain has TRBV7-6 and TRBJ2-2; 7 positions match TRBD2. Germline CDR1 is SGHVS and CDR2 is FNYEAQ. The V and J ends lost 2 bases and 4 bases, in that order; junction bases with no gene match: 7. CDR3 length: 16 amino acids.